This T cell receptor (beta chain) originates from a study of T cells in localized non-small cell lung cancer. Study-wide findings and caveats: Longer overall survival associated with higher blood T cell density; shorter survival with higher adjacent-lung clonality. A median of around 60 clones ranked among the top 100 in tumor appeared in adjacent lung.

CDR3 size: 16 residues. CDR1 SGHTA and CDR2 FQGNSA come from the germline V gene. V was clipped by 1 base and J by 3 bases; unmatched bases: 9. This clone was counted between two and nine times. The target antigen is unknown. Generated by immunoSEQ multiplex PCR, the TCRdb table keeps only in-frame clones and is missing some. The table records 30,000 to 35,000 clones, approximately 91% of them present only once. Specimen: peripheral blood, collected before any cancer treatment. V usage is TRBV7-2 and J usage is TRBJ2-7; 7 nucleotides agree with TRBD2. This receptor was identified in a woman aged 40-70 years with stage I lung adenocarcinoma. CDR3 sequence reads: CASSLESSGAVYEQYF. For the CDR3, the DNA is TGTGCCAGCAGCTTAGAGTCTAGCGGAGCTGTCTACGAGCAGTACTTC.